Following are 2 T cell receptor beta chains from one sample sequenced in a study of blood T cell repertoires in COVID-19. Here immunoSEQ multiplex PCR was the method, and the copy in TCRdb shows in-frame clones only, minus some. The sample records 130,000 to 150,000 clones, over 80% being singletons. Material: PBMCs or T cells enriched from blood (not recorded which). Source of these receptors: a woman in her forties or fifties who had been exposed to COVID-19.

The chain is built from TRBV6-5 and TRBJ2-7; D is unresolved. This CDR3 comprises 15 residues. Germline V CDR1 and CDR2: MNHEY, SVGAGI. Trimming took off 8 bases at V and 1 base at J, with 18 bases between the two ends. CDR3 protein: CASHRTEARSYEQYF. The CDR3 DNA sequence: TGTGCCAGCCACCGAACAGAAGCACGGTCCTACGAGCAGTACTTC.

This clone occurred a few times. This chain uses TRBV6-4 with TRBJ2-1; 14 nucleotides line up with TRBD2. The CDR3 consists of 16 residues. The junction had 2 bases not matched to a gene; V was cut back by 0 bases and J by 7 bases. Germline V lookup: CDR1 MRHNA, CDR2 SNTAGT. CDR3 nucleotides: TGTGCCAGCAGTGACTCCGGGACTAGCGGGAGTAATGAGCAGTTCTTC. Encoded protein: CASSDSGTSGSNEQFF.